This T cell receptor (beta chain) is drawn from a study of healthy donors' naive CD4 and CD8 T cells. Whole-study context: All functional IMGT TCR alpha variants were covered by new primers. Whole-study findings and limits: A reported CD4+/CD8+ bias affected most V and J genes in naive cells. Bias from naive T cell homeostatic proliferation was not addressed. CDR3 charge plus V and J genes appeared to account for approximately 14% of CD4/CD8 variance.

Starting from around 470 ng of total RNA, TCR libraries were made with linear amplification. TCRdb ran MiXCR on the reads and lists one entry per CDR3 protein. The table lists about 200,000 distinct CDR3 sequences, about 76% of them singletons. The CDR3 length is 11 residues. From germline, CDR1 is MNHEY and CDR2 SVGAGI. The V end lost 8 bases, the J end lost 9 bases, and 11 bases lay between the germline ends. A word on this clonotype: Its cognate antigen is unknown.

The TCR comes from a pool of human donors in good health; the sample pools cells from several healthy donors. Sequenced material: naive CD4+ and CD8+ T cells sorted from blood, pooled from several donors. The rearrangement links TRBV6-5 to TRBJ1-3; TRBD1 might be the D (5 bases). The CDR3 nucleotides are TGTGCCAGCGGGACTTGGGGCACCATATATTTT. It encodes CASGTWGTIYF.